Here is one T cell receptor beta chain with its context. V was clipped by 7 bases and J by 0 bases, with 13 bases between them. Per the germline V gene, CDR1 is ENHRY and CDR2 is SYGVKD. The CDR3 contains 16 residues. This sample was included in a study of T-cell reconstitution after alpha-beta-depleted transplantation in children. Unique molecular identifiers were used in preparing the TCRbeta library. TCRdb ran MiXCR on the PCR reads and lists one entry per CDR3 protein. The table records roughly 610,000 distinct CDR3 sequences, 8% to 11% of them present only once. The sample here was PBMCs from the stem cell graft donor, taken from the stem cell graft. This TCR came from a human donor who donated a stem cell graft to a child with acute myeloid leukemia. The chain combines TRBV10-3 with TRBJ2-6; the D gene is possibly TRBD1 (5 bases). CDR3 region: CAIKGSHLSGANVLTF. CDR3 coding DNA: TGTGCCATCAAGGGGTCTCACCTCTCTGGGGCCAACGTCCTGACTTTC.